This T cell receptor beta chain was identified in a study of T cell responses to AZD1222 COVID-19 vaccine. The CDR3 totals 15 residues. In germline, CDR1 is MNHNY, CDR2 SVGAGI (reference sequence). Deletions cut 10 bases from V and 0 bases from J, with 15 bases between. Clones were read by immunoSEQ multiplex PCR, and TCRdb kept only the in-frame ones, dropping some. The sample lists around 140,000 clones, more than 85% seen once, with 12% in the top ten. The rearrangement links TRBV6-6 to TRBJ1-4; D is unresolved. The sample in question was peripheral blood, obtained after recovery from COVID-19. This receptor was taken from an adult who had recovered from COVID-19. CDR3 protein: CATAESIATNEKLFF. Written as DNA, the CDR3 is TGTGCCACGGCCGAGAGCATTGCAACTAATGAAAAACTGTTTTTT.